A single T cell receptor beta chain is shown here with its context. The record originates from a study of blood T cell repertoires in COVID-19. Overall study context: The United States, Italy and Spain supplied acute and convalescent COVID-19 samples. From T cells, B-cell-depleted T cells, or PBMCs came the material, which was cDNA or gDNA.

The CDR3 is made up of 13 amino acids. Germline assignment: CDR1 SNHLY and CDR2 FYNNEI. Trimming cost V 6 bases and J 7 bases, with 13 bases left between them. Source study methods: Amplification from reference gene primers served as the basis for estimated nucleated cell counts. Sequencing used immunoSEQ multiplex PCR; TCRdb keeps in-frame clones, though not all of them. The V and J calls and clone size are taken from that table; D and trimming were inferred from the DNA. The sample lists 390,000 or so clones, around 90% seen once, with around 7% in the top ten. The source material was peripheral blood. This sequence was found in a man aged 18 to 29 with active or convalescent COVID-19. This sequence joins TRBV2 and TRBJ1-5; weak D call: TRBD1 (5 bases). The CDR3 region has the DNA TGTGCCAGCAGGGAGGGGAGAGGCCAGCCCCAGCATTTT. The encoded protein is CASREGRGQPQHF.